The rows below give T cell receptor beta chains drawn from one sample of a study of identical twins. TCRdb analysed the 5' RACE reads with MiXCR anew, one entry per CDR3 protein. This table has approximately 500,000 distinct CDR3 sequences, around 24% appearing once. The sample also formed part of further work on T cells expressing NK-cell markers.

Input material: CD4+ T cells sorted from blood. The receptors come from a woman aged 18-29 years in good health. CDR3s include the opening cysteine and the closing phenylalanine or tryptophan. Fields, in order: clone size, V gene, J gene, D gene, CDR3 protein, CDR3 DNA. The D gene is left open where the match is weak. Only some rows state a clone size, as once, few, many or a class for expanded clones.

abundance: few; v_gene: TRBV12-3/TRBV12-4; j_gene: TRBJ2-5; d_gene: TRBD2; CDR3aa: CASSSGGVQETQYF; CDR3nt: TGTGCCAGCAGTTCGGGAGGGGTCCAAGAGACCCAGTACTTC
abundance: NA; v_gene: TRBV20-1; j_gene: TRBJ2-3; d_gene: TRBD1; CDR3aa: CSAEDRVTDTQYF; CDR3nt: TGCAGTGCTGAGGACAGGGTCACAGATACGCAGTATTTT
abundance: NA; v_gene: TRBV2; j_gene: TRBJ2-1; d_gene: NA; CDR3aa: CAAGTQAYNEQFF; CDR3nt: TGTGCCGCCGGGACCCAGGCCTACAATGAGCAGTTCTTC
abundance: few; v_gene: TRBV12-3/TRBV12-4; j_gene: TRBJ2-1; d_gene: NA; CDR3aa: CASSPSTRAVVNEQFF; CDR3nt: TGTGCCAGCAGTCCCTCAACTAGGGCCGTTGTCAATGAGCAGTTCTTC
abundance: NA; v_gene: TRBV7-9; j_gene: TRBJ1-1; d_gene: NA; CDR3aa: CASSEVRGGEAFF; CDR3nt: TGTGCCAGCAGCGAAGTAAGAGGAGGCGAAGCTTTCTTT
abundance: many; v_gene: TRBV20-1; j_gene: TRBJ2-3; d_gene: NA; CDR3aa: CSAKKKRSQYF; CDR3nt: TGCAGTGCTAAAAAGAAGAGGTCGCAGTATTTT
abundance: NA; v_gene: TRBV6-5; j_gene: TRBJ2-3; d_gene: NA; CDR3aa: CASSYRGFGTDTQYF; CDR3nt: TGTGCCAGCAGTTATCGGGGATTCGGCACAGATACGCAGTATTTT
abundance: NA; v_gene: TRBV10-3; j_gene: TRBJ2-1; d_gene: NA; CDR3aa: CAIGGLGYNEQFF; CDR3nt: TGTGCCATCGGGGGGCTTGGGTACAATGAGCAGTTCTTC
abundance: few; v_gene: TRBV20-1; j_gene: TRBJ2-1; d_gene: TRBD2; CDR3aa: CSAGLAGPSYNEQFF; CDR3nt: TGCAGTGCTGGCCTAGCGGGTCCCTCCTACAATGAGCAGTTCTTC
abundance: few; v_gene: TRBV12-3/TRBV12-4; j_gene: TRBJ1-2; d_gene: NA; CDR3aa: CASTPLPGYYGYTF; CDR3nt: TGTGCCAGCACCCCCCTACCAGGGTATTATGGCTACACCTTC
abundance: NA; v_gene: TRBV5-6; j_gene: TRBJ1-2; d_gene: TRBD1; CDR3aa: CASSLDPTGEGYYGYTF; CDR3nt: TGTGCCAGCAGCTTGGATCCCACAGGGGAAGGCTACTATGGCTACACCTTC
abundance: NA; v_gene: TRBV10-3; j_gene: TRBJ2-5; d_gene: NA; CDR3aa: CAISSRTGETQYF; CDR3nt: TGTGCCATCAGCAGCCGGACGGGGGAGACCCAGTACTTC
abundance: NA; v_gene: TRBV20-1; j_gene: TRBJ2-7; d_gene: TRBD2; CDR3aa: CSARLWGGEQYF; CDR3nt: TGCAGTGCTAGGCTTTGGGGGGGCGAGCAGTACTTC
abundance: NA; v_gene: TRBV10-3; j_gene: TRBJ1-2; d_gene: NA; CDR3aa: CAITAGPNYGYTF; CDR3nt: TGTGCCATCACGGCAGGGCCTAACTATGGCTACACCTTC
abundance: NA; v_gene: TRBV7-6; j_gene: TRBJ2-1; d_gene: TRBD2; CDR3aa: CASSLTSVMSYNEQFF; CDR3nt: TGTGCCAGCAGCTTAACTAGCGTCATGTCCTACAATGAGCAGTTCTTC
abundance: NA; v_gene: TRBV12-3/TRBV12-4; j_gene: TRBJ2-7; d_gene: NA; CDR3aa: CASSFSREQYF; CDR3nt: TGTGCCAGCAGTTTTAGCAGGGAGCAGTACTTC
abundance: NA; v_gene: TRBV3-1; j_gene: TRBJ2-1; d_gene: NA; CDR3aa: CASSQDRAGNEQFF; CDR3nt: TGTGCCAGCAGCCAAGATCGGGCGGGAAATGAGCAGTTCTTC
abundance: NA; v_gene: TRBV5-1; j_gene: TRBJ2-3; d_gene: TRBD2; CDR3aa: CASSFGTSGGTDTQYF; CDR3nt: TGCGCCAGCAGCTTCGGGACTAGCGGAGGCACAGATACGCAGTATTTT
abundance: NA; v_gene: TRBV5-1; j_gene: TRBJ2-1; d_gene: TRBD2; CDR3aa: CASSSENSGGTWAHNEQFF; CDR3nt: TGCGCCAGCAGCAGCGAGAATAGCGGGGGAACGTGGGCACACAATGAGCAGTTCTTC
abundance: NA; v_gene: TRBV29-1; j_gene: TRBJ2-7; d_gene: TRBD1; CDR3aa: CSVDPGQGTYEQYF; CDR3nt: TGCAGCGTTGATCCGGGACAGGGTACTTACGAGCAGTACTTC
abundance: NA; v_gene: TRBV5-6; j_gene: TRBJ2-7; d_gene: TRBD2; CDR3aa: CASSLWDGTNLREQYF; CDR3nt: TGTGCCAGCAGCTTATGGGATGGGACTAATTTACGGGAGCAGTACTTC
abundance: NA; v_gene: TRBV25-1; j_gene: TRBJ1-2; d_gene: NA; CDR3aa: CASSLSGVDGYTF; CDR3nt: TGTGCCAGCAGCCTCTCAGGGGTTGACGGCTACACCTTC
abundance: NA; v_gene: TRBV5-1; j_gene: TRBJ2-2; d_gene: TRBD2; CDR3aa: CASSFFGPGLAGSGELFF; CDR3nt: TGCGCCAGCAGCTTTTTCGGACCTGGACTAGCGGGTTCCGGGGAGCTGTTTTTT
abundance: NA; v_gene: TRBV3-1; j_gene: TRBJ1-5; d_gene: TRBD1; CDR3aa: CASSQRGQGVGQPQHF; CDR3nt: TGTGCCAGCAGCCAACGCGGACAGGGGGTTGGTCAGCCCCAGCATTTT
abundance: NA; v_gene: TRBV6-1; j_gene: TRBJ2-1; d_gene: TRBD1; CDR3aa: CAIKFSGTVANEQFF; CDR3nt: TGTGCCATCAAATTTTCCGGGACAGTTGCCAATGAGCAGTTCTTC
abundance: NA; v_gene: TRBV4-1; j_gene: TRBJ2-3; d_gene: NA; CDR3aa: CASSQGAVRIVLGATTDTQYF; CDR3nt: TGCGCCAGCAGCCAAGGGGCGGTCAGGATCGTACTAGGCGCGACCACAGATACGCAGTATTTT
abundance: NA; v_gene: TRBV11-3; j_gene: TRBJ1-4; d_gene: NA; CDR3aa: CASSLDLSNEKLFF; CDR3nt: TGTGCCAGCAGCTTAGACCTTTCTAATGAAAAACTGTTTTTT
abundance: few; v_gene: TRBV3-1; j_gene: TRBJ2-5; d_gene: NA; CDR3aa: CASSRGPFRETQYF; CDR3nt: TGTGCCAGCAGCCGAGGACCCTTCAGGGAGACCCAGTACTTC
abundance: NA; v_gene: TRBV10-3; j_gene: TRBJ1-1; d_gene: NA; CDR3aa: CAIKKDGNTEAFF; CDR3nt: TGTGCCATCAAAAAAGATGGGAACACTGAAGCTTTCTTT
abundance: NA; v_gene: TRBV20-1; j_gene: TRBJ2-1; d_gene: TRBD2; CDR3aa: CSARAAGLAGLRGYNEQFF; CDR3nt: TGCAGTGCTAGGGCTGCGGGACTAGCGGGCCTAAGGGGATACAATGAGCAGTTCTTC
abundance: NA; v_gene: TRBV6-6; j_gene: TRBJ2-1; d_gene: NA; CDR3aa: CASSYQGNEQFF; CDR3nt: TGTGCCAGCAGTTACCAGGGTAATGAGCAGTTCTTC
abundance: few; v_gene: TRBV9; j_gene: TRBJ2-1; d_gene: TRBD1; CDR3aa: CASSVGTGSYNEQFF; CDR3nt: TGTGCCAGCAGCGTCGGGACAGGTTCCTACAATGAGCAGTTCTTC
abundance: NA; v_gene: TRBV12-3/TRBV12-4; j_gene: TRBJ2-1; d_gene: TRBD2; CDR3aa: CASNSRLAGEQFF; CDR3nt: TGTGCCAGCAATTCCCGACTAGCCGGGGAGCAGTTCTTC
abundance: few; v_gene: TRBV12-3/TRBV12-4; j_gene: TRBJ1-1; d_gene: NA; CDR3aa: CASRQVNTEAFF; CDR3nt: TGTGCCAGCAGACAGGTGAACACTGAAGCTTTCTTT
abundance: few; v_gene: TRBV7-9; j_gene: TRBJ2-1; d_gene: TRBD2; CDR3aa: CASSLVSSGRAYEQFF; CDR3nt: TGTGCCAGCAGCTTAGTTTCTAGCGGGAGGGCATATGAGCAGTTCTTC
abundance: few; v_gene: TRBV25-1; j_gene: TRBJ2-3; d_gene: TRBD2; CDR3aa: CASSEFTSGGATDTQYF; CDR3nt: TGTGCCAGCAGTGAATTTACTAGCGGGGGGGCCACAGATACGCAGTATTTT
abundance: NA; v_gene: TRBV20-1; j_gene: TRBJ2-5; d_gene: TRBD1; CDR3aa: CSARSTGAGETQYF; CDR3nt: TGCAGTGCTAGATCGACAGGGGCGGGGGAGACCCAGTACTTC
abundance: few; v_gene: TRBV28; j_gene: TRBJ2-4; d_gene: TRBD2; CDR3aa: CASSLAGGAKNIQYF; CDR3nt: TGTGCCAGCAGCCTAGCGGGGGGAGCCAAAAACATTCAGTACTTC
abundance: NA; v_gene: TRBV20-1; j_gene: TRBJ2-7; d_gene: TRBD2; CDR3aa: CSARHSGGDYEQYF; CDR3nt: TGCAGTGCTAGACATAGCGGGGGAGACTACGAGCAGTACTTC
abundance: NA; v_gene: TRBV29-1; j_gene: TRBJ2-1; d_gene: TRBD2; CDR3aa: CSVARLAGNNEQFF; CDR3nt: TGCAGCGTAGCAAGACTAGCGGGAAACAATGAGCAGTTCTTC
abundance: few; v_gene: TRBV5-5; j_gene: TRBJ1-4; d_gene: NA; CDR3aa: CASRIRGEKLFF; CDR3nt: TGTGCCAGCAGAATAAGGGGGGAAAAACTGTTTTTT
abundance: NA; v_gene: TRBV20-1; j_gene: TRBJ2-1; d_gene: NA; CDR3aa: CSASRPNNEQFF; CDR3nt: TGCAGTGCTAGCAGGCCGAACAATGAGCAGTTCTTC
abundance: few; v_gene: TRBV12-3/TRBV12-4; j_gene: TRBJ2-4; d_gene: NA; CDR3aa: CASSLGGPRNIQYF; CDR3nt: TGTGCCAGCAGTTTGGGGGGGCCGCGAAACATTCAGTACTTC
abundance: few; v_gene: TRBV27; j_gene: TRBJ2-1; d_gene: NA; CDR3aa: CATREGAGPWGNEQFF; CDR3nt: TGTGCCACCAGGGAGGGGGCGGGTCCCTGGGGTAATGAGCAGTTCTTC
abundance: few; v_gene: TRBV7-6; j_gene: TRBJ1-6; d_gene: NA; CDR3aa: CASSETGSPFSPLHF; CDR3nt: TGTGCCAGCAGCGAAACCGGGAGCCCTTTTTCACCCCTCCACTTT
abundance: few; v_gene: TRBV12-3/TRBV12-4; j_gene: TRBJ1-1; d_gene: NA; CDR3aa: CASSPGVREAFF; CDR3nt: TGTGCCAGCAGTCCAGGGGTTCGAGAAGCTTTCTTT
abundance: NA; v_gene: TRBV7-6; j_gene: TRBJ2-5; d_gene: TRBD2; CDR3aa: CASSLVRAGEETQYF; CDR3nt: TGTGCCAGCAGCTTAGTTAGGGCGGGAGAAGAGACCCAGTACTTC